The rows below give T cell receptor beta chains drawn from one sample of a study of blood T cell repertoires in COVID-19. Produced via immunoSEQ multiplex PCR; TCRdb's table is partial and in-frame only. Of around 250,000 clones in the sample, roughly 88% were seen once. Sequencing was done on a sample of peripheral blood. These receptors were collected from a woman older than 75 with COVID-19, enrolled during active disease. Both conserved end residues are part of each CDR3. The D gene is left open where the match is weak. Clone size appears in some rows only: once, few, many, or a class for an expanded clone.

V,D,size,J,CDR3,DNA
TRBV6-4,TRBD2,.,TRBJ2-1,CASSSGLAGRDEQFF,TGTGCCAGCAGCTCAGGACTAGCGGGGCGCGATGAGCAGTTCTTC
TRBV29-1,TRBD2,.,TRBJ2-3,CSVRETLAGSTDTQYF,TGCAGCGTTCGCGAAACGCTAGCGGGGAGCACAGATACGCAGTATTTT
TRBV20-1,.,.,TRBJ2-1,CSARAGDEQFF,TGCAGTGCTAGAGCAGGGGATGAGCAGTTCTTC
TRBV19,.,once,TRBJ2-7,CASSVRGGTGEQYF,TGTGCCAGTAGTGTTCGCGGGGGCACGGGGGAGCAGTACTTC
TRBV10-3,.,once,TRBJ1-3,CAITGPAGNTIYF,TGTGCCATCACAGGGCCGGCGGGAAACACCATATATTTT
TRBV4-2,TRBD2,once,TRBJ2-5,CASSQRPGTSTETQYF,TGTGCCAGCAGCCAACGTCCCGGGACTAGCACAGAGACCCAGTACTTC
TRBV2,.,.,TRBJ2-5,CASSGTLGAQYF,TGTGCCAGCAGTGGGACTCTCGGAGCCCAGTACTTC
TRBV27,.,.,TRBJ1-5,CASSLSGALVNQPQHF,TGTGCCAGCAGTTTATCGGGGGCTCTGGTCAATCAGCCCCAGCATTTT
TRBV19,.,once,TRBJ1-5,CASSDSFYQPQHF,TGTGCCAGTAGCGACAGTTTTTATCAGCCCCAGCATTTT
TRBV3-1/TRBV3-2,TRBD1,.,TRBJ1-2,CASSSGQGYGYTF,TGTGCCAGCAGTTCCGGACAGGGCTATGGCTACACCTTC
TRBV5-1,.,.,TRBJ1-2,CASRPMGDRFYGYTF,TGCGCCAGCAGACCTATGGGTGACAGATTTTATGGCTACACCTTC
TRBV20-1,TRBD2,.,TRBJ2-5,CTHPGLSYF,TGCACCCACCCGGGACTATCCTACTTC
TRBV28,.,.,TRBJ2-1,CASSLGRFNEQFF,TGTGCCAGCAGTTTAGGTAGATTCAATGAGCAGTTCTTC
TRBV4-1,.,.,TRBJ2-2,CASSQTWGANTGELFF,TGCGCCAGCAGCCAAACCTGGGGGGCGAACACCGGGGAGCTGTTTTTT
TRBV12-2,.,.,TRBJ1-5,CASRLVTTGGQPQHF,TGTGCAAGTCGCTTAGTTACGACAGGGGGCCAGCCCCAGCATTTT
TRBV6-5,.,.,TRBJ2-3,CASSYYRSERTDTQYF,TGTGCCAGCAGTTACTACAGGAGCGAACGAACAGATACGCAGTATTTT
TRBV19,.,.,TRBJ2-5,CASKRLGSFQETQYF,TGTGCCAGTAAGAGGCTTGGGAGTTTTCAAGAGACCCAGTACTTC
TRBV2,.,few,TRBJ1-3,CASSGLLGAGNTIYF,TGTGCCAGCAGTGGCCTGCTTGGAGCTGGAAACACCATATATTTT
TRBV27,.,.,TRBJ2-2,CASSSSLVPGELFF,TGTGCCAGCAGTTCCTCTTTAGTACCCGGGGAGCTGTTTTTT
TRBV3-1/TRBV3-2,TRBD1,once,TRBJ1-5,CASSQGATGTSNQPQHF,TGTGCCAGCAGCCAAGGAGCGACAGGGACTAGCAATCAGCCCCAGCATTTT
TRBV11-2,TRBD2,once,TRBJ2-5,CASSLDRASGSRTQYF,TGTGCCAGCAGCTTAGATCGGGCTAGCGGGTCGAGGACCCAGTACTTC
TRBV5-6,.,.,TRBJ1-1,CASSLGAGTEAFF,TGTGCCAGCAGCTTGGGAGCCGGCACTGAAGCTTTCTTT
TRBV27,TRBD1,.,TRBJ1-1,CASGDRGSTEAFF,TGTGCCAGCGGGGACAGGGGTTCCACTGAAGCTTTCTTT
TRBV3-1/TRBV3-2,TRBD1,.,TRBJ2-7,CASSHSTGDEQYF,TGTGCCAGCAGCCACTCGACAGGGGACGAGCAGTACTTC
TRBV18,TRBD2,.,TRBJ2-7,CATRGGEYYEQYF,TGTGCCACCCGGGGGGGGGAGTACTACGAGCAGTACTTC
TRBV10-3,.,once,TRBJ1-3,CAISEQTVGNTIYF,TGTGCCATCAGTGAGCAGACAGTTGGAAACACCATATATTTT
TRBV4-1,.,.,TRBJ2-3,CASSPTGRRGLSTDTQYF,TGCGCCAGCAGCCCGACAGGGCGGAGGGGACTCAGCACAGATACGCAGTATTTT
TRBV3-1/TRBV3-2,.,.,TRBJ2-5,CASSHPGQGQETQYF,TGTGCCAGCAGCCACCCGGGGCAGGGGCAAGAGACCCAGTACTTC
TRBV6-5,TRBD2,.,TRBJ2-1,CASSPSGLSYNEQFF,TGTGCCAGCAGTCCTAGCGGGCTCTCCTACAATGAGCAGTTCTTC
TRBV5-1,TRBD1,.,TRBJ2-5,CASSLTGGQETQYF,TGCGCCAGCAGCTTGACAGGGGGACAAGAGACCCAGTACTTC
TRBV18,TRBD1,.,TRBJ1-5,CASSPSGQGGNQPQHF,TGTGCCAGCTCACCATCGGGACAGGGAGGCAATCAGCCCCAGCATTTT